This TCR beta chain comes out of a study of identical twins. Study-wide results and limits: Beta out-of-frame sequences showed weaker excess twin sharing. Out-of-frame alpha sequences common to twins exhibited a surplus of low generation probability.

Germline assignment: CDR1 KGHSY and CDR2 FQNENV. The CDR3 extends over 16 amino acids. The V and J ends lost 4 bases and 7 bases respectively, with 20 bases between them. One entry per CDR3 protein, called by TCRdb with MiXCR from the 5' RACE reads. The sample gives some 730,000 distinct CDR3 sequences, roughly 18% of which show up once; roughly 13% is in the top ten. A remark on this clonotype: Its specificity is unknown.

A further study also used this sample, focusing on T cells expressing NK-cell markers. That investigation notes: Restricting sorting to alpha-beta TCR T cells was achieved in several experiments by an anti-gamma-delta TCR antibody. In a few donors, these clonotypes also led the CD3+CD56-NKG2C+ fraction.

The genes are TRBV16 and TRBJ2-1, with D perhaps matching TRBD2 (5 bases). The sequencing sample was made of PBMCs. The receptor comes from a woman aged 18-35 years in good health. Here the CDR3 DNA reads TGTGCCAGCAGCCCCTTAGGCGGCGCTGGGGAGAATGAGCAGTTCTTC. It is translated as CASSPLGGAGENEQFF.